Listed here is a single T cell receptor (beta chain). Its recognized antigen is unknown. One base away there is no much larger clone; base qualities are not given. This record belongs to a study of CD8 T cells in ankylosing spondylitis (dated by TCRdb to about 2017). In terms of the full investigation: The study set out to find disease-linked TCR variants by profiling T cell receptor beta repertoires in ankylosing spondylitis patients and healthy donors. The full study cohort comprised around 23 ankylosing spondylitis patients and approximately 100 healthy donors. Samples of peripheral blood were taken, and for ankylosing spondylitis patients, synovial fluid was collected as well.

Overall study results and their limits: Some motif variants had previously been reported in the synovial fluid and blood of reactive arthritis patients, which suggests shared mechanisms of disease initiation. The disease-linked clones were reported to be significantly enriched in matched synovial fluid samples from ankylosing spondylitis patients. A TCR beta motif made up of eight or nine highly homologous amino acid variants appeared to be characteristic of blood from ankylosing spondylitis patients. The disease-linked clones had a CD8+ phenotype and were found at relatively low frequencies in peripheral blood.

The sequencer listed for this sample is Illumina HiSeq 2500. Quantitative 5'-RACE with molecular barcodes was used to prepare TCR beta libraries. In the source study's methods: A new computational method, built on a probabilistic model of VDJ rearrangement, was used to identify disease-linked TCR variants. TCRdb ran its own pipeline on the public reads, namely fastp trimming at Q25 and MiXCR clone calling, and kept in-frame beta chains. Rows with a matching CDR3 protein are joined into one entry that keeps the most common DNA and genes. These V and J calls originate from TCRdb's pipeline instead of the authors' own analysis. This sample lists under 35,000 distinct CDR3 sequences; approximately 7.1% were detected once. Together, the top ten hold about 10% of the sample. This TCR came from a male donor with ankylosing spondylitis or in good health (not recorded which). The sample taken for sequencing was blood, either unsorted or a sorted T cell fraction (not recorded which).

This receptor has the CDR3 CSARDGGGGTSSYEQYF. The DNA sequence is as follows: TGCAGTGCTAGAGACGGGGGCGGCGGAACGAGCTCCTACGAGCAGTACTTC. Here the chain combines TRBV20-1 and TRBJ2-7; the D segment might be TRBD1 or TRBD2, since each matches 6 bases. The germline V gene encodes CDR1 DFQATT and CDR2 SNEGSKA (reference sequence). From the cysteine through the phenylalanine, the CDR3 covers 17 amino acids. The DNA shown is the 51-base CDR3, in frame from base 1. V lost 0 bases and J lost 0 bases; the stretch between them is 18 bases long.